Shown below are 13 T cell receptor beta chains from a single sample sequenced in a study of brain T cells in children with intractable seizures. Sequencing used immunoSEQ multiplex PCR; TCRdb keeps in-frame clones, though not all of them. In the table there are 300,000 to 400,000 clones, over 85% of which are singletons. Described time point: blood from clinic visit 5 months post-surgery; TSC patient then seizure free. This specimen consisted of peripheral blood, obtained approximately 5 months after surgery. These receptors were taken from a boy under two years old with tuberous sclerosis and intractable seizures.

The CDR3 bases are TGTGCCAGCAGCTCATTTTCCGCAGGGGATACGCAGTATTTT. This translates into CASSSFSAGDTQYF. The rearrangement joins TRBV7-2 to TRBJ2-3; D is possibly TRBD1 (5 bases). Germline CDR1 is SGHTA and CDR2 is FQGNSA. The CDR3 spans 14 residues. V gave up 4 bases and J gave up 6 bases, with 14 bases separating them.

The chain employs TRBV9 and TRBJ2-7; 12 bases align to TRBD2. The junction had 5 bases not matched to a gene; V was cut back by 4 bases and J by 0 bases. The germline V gene has CDR1 SGDLS and CDR2 YYNGEE. The CDR3 runs 16 residues. Here the CDR3 DNA reads TGTGCCAGCAGCCCTGGACTAGCGGGGAGCTCCTACGAGCAGTACTTC. As protein: CASSPGLAGSSYEQYF.

The sample holds one count of this clone. The V gene is TRBV29-1, the J gene TRBJ2-1; either TRBD1 or TRBD2 may fit D (5 bases each). V dropped 6 bases and J dropped 6 bases, with 15 bases sitting between them. Germline CDR1 reads SQVTM; CDR2 reads ANQGSEA. The CDR3 totals 13 residues. This CDR3 is CSVLGRSGNEQFF. The CDR3, as DNA: TGCAGCGTCCTGGGACGATCAGGCAATGAGCAGTTCTTC.

The rearrangement uses TRBV9 and TRBJ2-1; D unclear. Germline values: CDR1 SGDLS, CDR2 YYNGEE. V lost 1 base and J 5 bases, leaving 4 bases between the germline ends. The CDR3 runs to 12 residues. The CDR3 loop reads CASSVRDNEQFF. The CDR3 DNA follows: TGTGCCAGCAGCGTAAGGGACAATGAGCAGTTCTTC.

The V gene is TRBV9, the J gene TRBJ2-2; D assignment may be TRBD1 or TRBD2 (5 bases each). The V end lost 3 bases, the J end lost 3 bases, and 12 bases lay between the germline ends. This CDR3 is built from 15 residues. CDR1 and CDR2 from the germline V gene are SGDLS and YYNGEE. The CDR3 here is CASSERDGYTGELFF. CDR3 coding DNA: TGTGCCAGCAGCGAAAGGGACGGATACACCGGGGAGCTGTTTTTT.

The chain has TRBV6-1 and TRBJ2-3, with 7 nucleotides matching TRBD2. The CDR3 totals 17 residues. J lost 0 bases, V lost 2 bases, and 8 bases had no gene match. Per germline, CDR1 MNHNS and CDR2 SASEGT. CDR3 nucleotides: TGTGCCAGCAGTGAAACGCGACGGGGGGTTAGCACAGATACGCAGTATTTT. It codes for CASSETRRGVSTDTQYF.

The CDR3 spells CASSPNRRGQETYEQYF. The DNA of the CDR3 is TGTGCCAGCTCACCTAACCGACGGGGACAGGAAACCTACGAGCAGTACTTC. The chain has TRBV18 and TRBJ2-7; 8 bases line up with TRBD1. V shed 3 bases and J 2 bases; nucleotides not matched to a gene: 12. The CDR3 has 17 residues. Germline V gene sequence: CDR1 KGHSH, CDR2 LQKENI. The full variable domain, completed using reference TRBV18 and TRBJ2-7, is NAGVMQNPRHLVRRRGQEARLRCSPMKGHSHVYWYRQLPEEGLKFMVYLQKENIIDESGMPKERFSAEFPKEGPSILRIQQVVRGDSAAYFCASSPNRRGQETYEQYFGPGTRLTVT.

This chain links TRBV30 with TRBJ2-2; possibly TRBD1 for D (6 bases). The CDR3 is 14 amino acids. V gave up 5 bases and J gave up 0 bases, with 10 bases separating them. Germline V gene data show CDR1 as GTSNPN and CDR2 as SVGIG (reference sequence). The CDR3 bases are TGTGCCTGGCTCGGGACACCGAACACCGGGGAGCTGTTTTTT. Protein sequence: CAWLGTPNTGELFF.

The rearrangement uses TRBV5-1 and TRBJ2-7; D could derive from TRBD1 or TRBD2 (6 bases each). Germline values: CDR1 SGHRS, CDR2 YFSETQ. Trimming pared 4 bases from V and 3 bases from J, leaving 14 bases between. This CDR3 has 14 residues. The CDR3 bases are TGCGCCAGCAGCGGACCAGGGGAGGACTACGAGCAGTACTTC. Translating gives CASSGPGEDYEQYF.

J is TRBJ1-6 and V is TRBV3-1 (or the pseudogene TRBV3-2), with TRBD1 matching 12 bases. Germline CDR1 reads LGHDT; CDR2 reads YNNKEL (reference sequence). The CDR3 extends over 18 amino acids. The V and J ends lost 5 bases and 13 bases, in that order; junction bases with no gene match: 18. CDR3 sequence reads: CASSSPGQGAENFPPLHF. In DNA form, the CDR3 reads TGTGCCAGCAGCTCTCCGGGACAGGGGGCGGAAAATTTTCCGCCCCTCCACTTT.

The genes are TRBV10-3 and TRBJ2-7; 8 bases align to TRBD1. Germline CDR1 and CDR2: ENHRY and SYGVKD. The CDR3 runs to 15 residues. V lost 0 bases to trimming and J lost 4 bases; unmatched junction nucleotides: 5. The CDR3 bases are TGTGCCATCAGTGAGTCGATGCAGGGGGCTTACGAGCAGTACTTC. This translates into CAISESMQGAYEQYF.

Concerning this clone itself: Other DNA sequences of this sample code for an identical CDR3. The chain recombines TRBV6-5 with TRBJ2-2; possibly TRBD1 or TRBD2 for D (5 bases each). The CDR3 length is 14 residues. CDR1 is MNHEY, CDR2 SVGAGI, per germline. Trimming removed 4 bases at V and 5 bases at J, with 11 bases between. The CDR3, as DNA: TGTGCCAGCAGTTCGAGGGGTGGGACCGGGGAGCTGTTTTTT. Amino acid sequence: CASSSRGGTGELFF.

This clone occurred a few times. The same CDR3 is also encoded by other DNA sequences in this sample. The chain links TRBV19 to TRBJ1-2; D gene uncertain. Germline V gene data show CDR1 as LNHDA and CDR2 as SQIVND (reference sequence). V was cut by 2 bases and J by 4 bases, with 5 bases left in between. The CDR3 has 12 amino acids. The CDR3 loop reads CASSITGYGYTF. CDR3 nucleotide sequence: TGTGCCAGTAGTATAACGGGCTATGGCTACACCTTC.